The T cell receptor (beta chain) described here comes from a study of cytomegalovirus exposure and HLA in healthy donors. Study at large: Later, an analysis reported that the 95 to 150 validation repertoires had used the same platform as the approximately 720 first-cohort repertoires.

Assay: immunoSEQ multiplex PCR; the TCRdb copy retains only in-frame clones and omits some. The table has fewer than 200,000 clones, around nine tenths seen once. The V and J ends lost 3 bases and 4 bases respectively, with 9 bases between them. This CDR3 has 14 residues. From germline, CDR1 is LGHNA and CDR2 YSLEER. As to this clone: Its target is unknown.

The donors formed part of the roughly 120-subject validation cohort, distinct from the approximately 670-subject first cohort. General study points: Rare sequences made up most TCRs, while some public TCRs were found in many donors.

This sequence joins TRBV4-3 and TRBJ2-2; a weak D match, TRBD1 (6 bases). Input material: PBMCs. The TCR sequence derives from a woman aged 25 to 39 in good health and CMV-seronegative. CDR3 sequence (DNA): TGCGCCAGCAGCCAGGGGGCCCGCACCGGGGAGCTGTTTTTT. It yields the protein CASSQGARTGELFF.